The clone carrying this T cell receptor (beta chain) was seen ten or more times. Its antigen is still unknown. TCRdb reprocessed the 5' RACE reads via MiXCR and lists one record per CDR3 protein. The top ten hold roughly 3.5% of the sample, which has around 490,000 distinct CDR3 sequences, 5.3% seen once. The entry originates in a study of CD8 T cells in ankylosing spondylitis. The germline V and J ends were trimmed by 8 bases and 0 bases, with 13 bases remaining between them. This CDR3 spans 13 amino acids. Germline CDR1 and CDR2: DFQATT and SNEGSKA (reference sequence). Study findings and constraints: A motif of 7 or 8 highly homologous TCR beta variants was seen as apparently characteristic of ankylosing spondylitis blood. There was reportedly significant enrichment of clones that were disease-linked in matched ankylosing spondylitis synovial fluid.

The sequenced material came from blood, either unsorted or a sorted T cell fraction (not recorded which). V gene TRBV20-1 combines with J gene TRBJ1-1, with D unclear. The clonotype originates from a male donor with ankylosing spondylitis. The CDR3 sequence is CSTLGVLNTEAFF. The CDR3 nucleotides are TGCAGTACCCTGGGCGTCCTGAACACTGAAGCTTTCTTT.